This T cell receptor beta chain was profiled in a study of blood T cell repertoires in COVID-19. Study at large: Samples came from the United States, Italy and Spain, spanning acute and convalescent COVID-19.

Trimming stripped 5 bases from V and 4 bases from J, with 19 bases between. Per germline, CDR1 SGHTS and CDR2 YDEGEE. The CDR3 has 15 amino acids. Original analysis: It was from reference gene primer amplification that nucleated cell counts were estimated. Method: immunoSEQ multiplex PCR; TCRdb's copy keeps in-frame clones and lacks some. The V and J calls and clone size are taken from that table; D and trimming were inferred from the DNA. This table holds 150,000 or so clones, about 90% found once. Cohort allocation depended upon clinical history that participants reported. Resolution of symptoms, clearance, or two negative PCRs was present in recovered Cohort 3 donors.

Input material: PBMCs or T cells enriched from blood (not recorded which). This TCR came from a woman between 50 and 59 years old who had recovered from COVID-19. The rearrangement links TRBV5-8 to TRBJ2-7, with TRBD1 as a possible D gene (6 bases). In nucleotides, the CDR3 is TGTGCCAGCAGATCCGGACAGTACCTTACTTACGAGCAGTACTTC. Its protein product is CASRSGQYLTYEQYF.